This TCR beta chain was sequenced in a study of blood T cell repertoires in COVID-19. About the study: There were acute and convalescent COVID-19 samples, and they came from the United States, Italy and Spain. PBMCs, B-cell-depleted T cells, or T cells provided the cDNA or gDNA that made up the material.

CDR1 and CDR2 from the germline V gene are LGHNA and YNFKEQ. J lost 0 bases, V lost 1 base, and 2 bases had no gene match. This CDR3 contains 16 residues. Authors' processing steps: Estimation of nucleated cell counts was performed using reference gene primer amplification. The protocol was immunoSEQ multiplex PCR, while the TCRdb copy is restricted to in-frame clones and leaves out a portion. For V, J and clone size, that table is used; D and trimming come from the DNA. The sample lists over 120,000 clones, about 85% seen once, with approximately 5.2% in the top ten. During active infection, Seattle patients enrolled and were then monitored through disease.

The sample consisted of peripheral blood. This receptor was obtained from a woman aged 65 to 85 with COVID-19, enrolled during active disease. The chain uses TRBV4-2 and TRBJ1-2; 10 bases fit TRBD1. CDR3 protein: CASSQGGTGANYGYTF. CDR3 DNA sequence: TGTGCCAGCAGCCAAGGGGGGACAGGGGCTAACTATGGCTACACCTTC.